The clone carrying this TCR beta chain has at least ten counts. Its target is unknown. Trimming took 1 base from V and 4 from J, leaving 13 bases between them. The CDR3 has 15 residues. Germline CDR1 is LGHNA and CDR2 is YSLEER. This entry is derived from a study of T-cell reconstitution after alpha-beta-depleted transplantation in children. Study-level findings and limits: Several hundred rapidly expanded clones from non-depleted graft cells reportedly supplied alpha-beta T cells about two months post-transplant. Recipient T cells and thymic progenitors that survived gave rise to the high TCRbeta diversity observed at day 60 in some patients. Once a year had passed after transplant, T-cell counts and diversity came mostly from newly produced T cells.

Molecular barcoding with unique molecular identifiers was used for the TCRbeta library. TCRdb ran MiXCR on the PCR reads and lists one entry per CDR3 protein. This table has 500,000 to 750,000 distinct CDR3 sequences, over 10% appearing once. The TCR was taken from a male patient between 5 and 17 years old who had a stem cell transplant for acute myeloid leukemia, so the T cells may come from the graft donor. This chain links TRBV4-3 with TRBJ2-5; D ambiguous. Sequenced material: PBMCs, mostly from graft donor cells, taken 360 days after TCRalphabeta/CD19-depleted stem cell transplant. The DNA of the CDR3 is TGCGCCAGCAGCCAAGTGTGGCAACCCGCAGAGACCCAGTACTTC. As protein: CASSQVWQPAETQYF.